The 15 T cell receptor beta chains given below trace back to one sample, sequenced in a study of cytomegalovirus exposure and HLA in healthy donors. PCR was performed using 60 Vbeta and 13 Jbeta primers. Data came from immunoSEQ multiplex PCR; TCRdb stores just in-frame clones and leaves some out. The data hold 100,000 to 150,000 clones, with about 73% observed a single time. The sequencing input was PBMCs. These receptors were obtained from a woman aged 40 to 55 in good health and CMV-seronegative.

CDR3 sequence: CASSLLFYEQYF. Here the CDR3 DNA reads TGTGCCAGCAGTCTTCTCTTCTACGAGCAGTACTTC. V gene TRBV28 combines with J gene TRBJ2-5, with D unresolved. The DNA end lines up better with TRBJ2-7; the J call may be wrong. The length of the CDR3 is 12 residues. Germline CDR1 reads MDHEN; CDR2 reads SYDVKM.

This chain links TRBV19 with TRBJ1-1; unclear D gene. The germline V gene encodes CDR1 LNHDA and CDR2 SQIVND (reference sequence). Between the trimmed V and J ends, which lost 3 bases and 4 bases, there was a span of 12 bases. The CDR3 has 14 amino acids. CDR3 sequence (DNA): TGTGCCAGTAGTATCGGGGATCGCGGCACTGAAGCTTTCTTT. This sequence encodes CASSIGDRGTEAFF.

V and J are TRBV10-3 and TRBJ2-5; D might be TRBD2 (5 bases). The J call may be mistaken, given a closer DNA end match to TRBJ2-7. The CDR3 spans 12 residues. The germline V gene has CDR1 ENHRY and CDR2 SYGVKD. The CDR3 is CAISVEGDEQYF. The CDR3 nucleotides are TGTGCCATCAGTGTCGAGGGTGACGAGCAGTACTTC.

The CDR3 spells CASSQDGTSKYGYTF. In DNA, the CDR3 is TGCGCCAGCAGCCAAGATGGTACTTCGAAATATGGCTACACCTTC. The V call is TRBV4-3, the J call TRBJ1-2; D not resolved. The germline CDR1 and CDR2 sequences are LGHNA and YSLEER. V lost 0 bases and J lost 5, with 13 bases in between. This CDR3 comprises 15 residues.

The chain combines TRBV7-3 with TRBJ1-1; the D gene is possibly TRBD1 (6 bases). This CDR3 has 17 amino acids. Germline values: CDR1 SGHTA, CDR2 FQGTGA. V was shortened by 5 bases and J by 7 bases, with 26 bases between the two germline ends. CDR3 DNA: TGTGCCAGCAGCAAACAGGGTTACTCGGGTGCGGGTGGTGAAGCTTTCTTT. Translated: CASSKQGYSGAGGEAFF.

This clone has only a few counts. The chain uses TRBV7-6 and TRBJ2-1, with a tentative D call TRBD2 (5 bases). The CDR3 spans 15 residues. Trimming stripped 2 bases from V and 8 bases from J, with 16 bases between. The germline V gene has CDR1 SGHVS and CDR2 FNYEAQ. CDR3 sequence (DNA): TGTGCCAGCAGCTTATCCGGGGAGTTTAGCGATGAGCAGTTCTTC. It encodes CASSLSGEFSDEQFF.

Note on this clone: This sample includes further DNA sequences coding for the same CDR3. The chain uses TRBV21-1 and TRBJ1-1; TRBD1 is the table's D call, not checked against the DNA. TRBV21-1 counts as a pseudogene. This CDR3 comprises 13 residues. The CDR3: CAIKGVRNTEAFF. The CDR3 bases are TGTGCCATCAAGGGGGTAAGGAACACCGAAGCTTTCTTT.

CDR3 nucleotide sequence: TGCGCCAGCAGCTTGGGACAGGTCGCAGATACGCAGTATTTT. Protein sequence: CASSLGQVADTQYF. This sequence joins TRBV5-1 and TRBJ2-3; D might be TRBD1 (6 bases). The length of the CDR3 is 14 residues. CDR1 and CDR2 from the germline V gene are SGHRS and YFSETQ. Trimming removed 0 bases from V and 4 bases from J, with 9 bases in between.

The CDR3 DNA reads TGTGCCAGCAGGGACCGTACAGGGGGGCGCGTCGGCTACACCTTC. Protein product: CASRDRTGGRVGYTF. The rearrangement uses TRBV28 and TRBJ1-2, with TRBD1 matching over 8 bases. Germline V gene sequence: CDR1 MDHEN, CDR2 SYDVKM. V was clipped by 6 bases and J by 8 bases; unmatched bases: 14. This CDR3 has 15 amino acids.

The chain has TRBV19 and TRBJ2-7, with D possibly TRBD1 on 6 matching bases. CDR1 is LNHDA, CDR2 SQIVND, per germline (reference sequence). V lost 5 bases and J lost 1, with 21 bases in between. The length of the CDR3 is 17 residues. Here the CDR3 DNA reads TGTGCCAGTAGTTTGGATCATGTCGGAACAGGGTCCTACGAGCAGTACTTC. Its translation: CASSLDHVGTGSYEQYF.

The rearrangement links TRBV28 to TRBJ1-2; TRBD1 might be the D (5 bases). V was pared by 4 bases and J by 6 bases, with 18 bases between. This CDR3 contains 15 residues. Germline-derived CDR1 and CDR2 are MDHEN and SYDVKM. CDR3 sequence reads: CASSSWAGRDHGYTF. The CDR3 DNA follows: TGTGCCAGCAGTTCGTGGGCAGGGCGCGACCATGGCTACACCTTC.

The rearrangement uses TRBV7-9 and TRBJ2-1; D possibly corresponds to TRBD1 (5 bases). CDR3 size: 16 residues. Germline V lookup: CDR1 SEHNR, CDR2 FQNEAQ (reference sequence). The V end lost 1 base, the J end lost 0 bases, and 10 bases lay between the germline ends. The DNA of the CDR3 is TGTGCCAGCAGCTTAGGCCCAGGGCTCTCCTACAATGAGCAGTTCTTC. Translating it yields CASSLGPGLSYNEQFF.

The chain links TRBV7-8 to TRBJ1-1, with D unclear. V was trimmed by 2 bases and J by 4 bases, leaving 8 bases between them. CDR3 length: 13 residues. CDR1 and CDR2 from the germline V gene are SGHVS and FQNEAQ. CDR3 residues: CASSLLGLTEAFF. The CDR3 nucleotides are TGTGCCAGCAGCTTACTGGGCCTCACTGAAGCTTTCTTT.

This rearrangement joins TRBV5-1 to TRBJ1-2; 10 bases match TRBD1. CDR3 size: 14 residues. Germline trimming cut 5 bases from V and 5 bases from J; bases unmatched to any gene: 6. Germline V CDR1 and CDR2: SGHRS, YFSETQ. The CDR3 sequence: CASRTGTGDYGYTF. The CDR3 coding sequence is TGCGCCAGCAGGACCGGGACAGGGGATTATGGCTACACCTTC.

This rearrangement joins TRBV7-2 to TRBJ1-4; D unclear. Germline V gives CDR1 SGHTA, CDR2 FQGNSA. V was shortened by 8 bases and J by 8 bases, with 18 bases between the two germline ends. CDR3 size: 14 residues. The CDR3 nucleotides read TGTGCCAGCGCGAAGGGAGGGCTCGGCGAAAAACTGTTTTTT. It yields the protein CASAKGGLGEKLFF.